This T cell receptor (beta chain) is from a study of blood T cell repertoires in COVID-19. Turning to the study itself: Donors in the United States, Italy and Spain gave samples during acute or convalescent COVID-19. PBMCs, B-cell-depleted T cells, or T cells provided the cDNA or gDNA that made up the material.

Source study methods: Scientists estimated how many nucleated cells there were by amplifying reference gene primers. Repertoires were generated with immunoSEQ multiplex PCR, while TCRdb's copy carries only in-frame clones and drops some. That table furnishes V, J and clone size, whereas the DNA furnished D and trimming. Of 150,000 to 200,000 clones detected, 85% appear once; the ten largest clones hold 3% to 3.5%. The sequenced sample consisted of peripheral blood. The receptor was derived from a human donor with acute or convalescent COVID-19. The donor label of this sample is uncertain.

Here the CDR3 DNA reads TGTGCCAGCAGCCAATCCCCCACCGGGACAGGGAAAGAGACCCAGTACTTC. Protein product: CASSQSPTGTGKETQYF. J is TRBJ2-5 and V is TRBV3-1 (or the pseudogene TRBV3-2); TRBD1 matches 9 bases. Trimming cost V 2 bases and J 3 bases; bases outside gene matches: 10. This CDR3 contains 17 residues. Per the germline V gene, CDR1 is LGHDT and CDR2 is YNNKEL (reference sequence).